The 23 T cell receptor beta chains given below trace back to one sample, sequenced in a study of beta chain features in type 1 diabetes. The antigens for these receptors are not known. Expressed TCRB transcripts were sequenced after all isolated RNA was converted to cDNA. Data came from immunoSEQ multiplex PCR; TCRdb stores just in-frame clones and leaves some out. Of 350,000 to 450,000 clones in the sample, about 12% were seen once. Study results and caveats: Among all four CD4+ subsets, Type 1 diabetes patients had TCRB CDR3s that were moderately but significantly shorter.

The sample consisted of naive CD4+ T cells from blood. Every receptor here comes from a woman under 30 with type 1 diabetes.

The chain employs TRBV18 and TRBJ2-4; 9 bases agree with TRBD1. CDR3 length: 14 residues. Germline CDR1 KGHSH, CDR2 LQKENI. J gave up 9 bases and V 3 bases, and 6 bases lay outside the gene matches. CDR3 region: CASSPWDRAVIQYF. The CDR3 region has the DNA TGTGCCAGCTCACCCTGGGACAGGGCTGTCATTCAGTACTTC.

V is TRBV29-1 and J is TRBJ2-6, with TRBD2 identical over 7 bases. CDR1 SQVTM and CDR2 ANQGSEA come from the germline V gene. The CDR3 has 16 amino acids. Unmatched junction bases numbered 9, after V lost 7 bases and J lost 0 bases. The CDR3 sequence is CSAKKRDFSGANVLTF. CDR3 nucleotides: TGCAGCGCAAAGAAGCGGGACTTCTCTGGGGCCAACGTCCTGACTTTC.

The sample holds a few counts of this clone. The chain has TRBV18 and TRBJ2-5; D is undetermined. The CDR3 loop spans 14 amino acids. Germline CDR1 KGHSH, CDR2 LQKENI. V was clipped by 1 base and J by 1 base, with 7 bases between them. CDR3 nucleotide sequence: TGTGCCAGCTCACCACAATCGTTCCAAGAGACCCAGTACTTC. This sequence encodes CASSPQSFQETQYF.

CDR3 bases: TGTGCCAGCAGCACACCCGGGGGGAGGTCCTACGAGCAGTACTTC. Translating gives CASSTPGGRSYEQYF. The chain couples TRBV11-2 to TRBJ2-7, with 7 nucleotides matching TRBD2. The CDR3 has 15 amino acids. Trimming took 5 bases from V and 1 from J; bases not matched to a gene: 8. In germline, CDR1 is SGHAT, CDR2 FQNNGV.

J is TRBJ2-7 and V is TRBV6-1; D unresolved. CDR1 and CDR2 (germline): MNHNS, SASEGT. The V end lost 5 bases, the J end lost 7 bases, and 15 bases lay between the germline ends. The CDR3 spans 13 residues. This CDR3 reads CASSSQARGEQYF. In DNA, the CDR3 is TGTGCCAGCAGTAGCCAAGCGCGTGGAGAGCAGTACTTC.

This chain's CDR3 is CASRTDRGPEAFF. In nucleotides, the CDR3 is TGTGCCAGCAGAACCGACAGGGGACCCGAAGCTTTCTTT. V and J are TRBV5-6 and TRBJ1-1; 8 bases line up with TRBD1. Germline V lookup: CDR1 SGHDT, CDR2 YYEEEE. V lost 5 bases, J lost 8 bases, and 8 bases stayed unmatched. The CDR3 extends over 13 amino acids.

The J gene is TRBJ1-5, the V gene TRBV6-1, with 7 positions matching TRBD1. V lost 6 bases and J lost 4; bases outside the gene matches: 9. Germline V gene sequence: CDR1 MNHNS, CDR2 SASEGT. This CDR3 has 15 amino acids. Here the CDR3 reads CASRIQGWANQPQHF. The CDR3 bases are TGTGCCAGCAGAATACAGGGGTGGGCTAATCAGCCCCAGCATTTT.

The chain links TRBV9 to TRBJ1-4, with D unclear. In germline, CDR1 is SGDLS, CDR2 YYNGEE. The CDR3 is 13 residues long. V was cut by 7 bases and J by 5 bases, with 12 bases left in between. The CDR3 region is CASARRANEKLFF. The CDR3 DNA reads TGTGCCAGCGCTCGCCGCGCGAATGAAAAACTGTTTTTT.

This clone was seen a handful of times. The chain joins TRBV4-3 to TRBJ2-7, with 7 nucleotides matching TRBD1. This CDR3 comprises 16 residues. V gave up 0 bases and J gave up 0 bases; unmatched junction bases: 5. The germline V gene encodes CDR1 LGHNA and CDR2 YSLEER. CDR3 amino acids: CASSQEATGISYEQYF. The CDR3 bases are TGCGCCAGCAGCCAAGAGGCGACAGGGATCTCCTACGAGCAGTACTTC.

This clone was counted between two and nine times. The gene calls are TRBV21-1 and TRBJ1-2; the table's TRBD1 call for D was not verified on the DNA. TRBV21-1 is marked as a pseudogene. This CDR3 has 9 residues. The CDR3 loop is CRRGDGYTF. CDR3 coding DNA: TGTCGCAGGGGTGATGGCTACACCTTC.

The V and J genes are TRBV7-2 and TRBJ1-5, with D tentatively TRBD1 (6 bases). V was clipped by 5 bases and J by 9 bases, with 14 bases between them. This CDR3 has 13 amino acids. Germline-derived CDR1 and CDR2 are SGHTA and FQGNSA. In DNA, the CDR3 is TGTGCCAGCAGCAACAGGGAGTATAGGCCCCAGCATTTT. Protein sequence: CASSNREYRPQHF.

The V call is TRBV4-3, the J call TRBJ2-3, with TRBD2 matching over 15 bases. V dropped 4 bases and J dropped 1; count of bases not matched to a gene: 9. The CDR3 runs 19 residues. Per germline, CDR1 LGHNA and CDR2 YSLEER. CDR3 sequence: CASSPRTSGGDRGTDTQYF. The CDR3 DNA follows: TGCGCCAGCAGCCCGAGGACTAGCGGGGGGGATCGAGGCACAGATACGCAGTATTTT.

This clone was seen a handful of times. This chain links TRBV6-5 with TRBJ1-1; perhaps TRBD1 as D (5 bases). The CDR3 has 13 residues. V was pared by 6 bases and J by 7 bases, with 15 bases between. Per germline, CDR1 MNHEY and CDR2 SVGAGI. The CDR3 nucleotides are TGTGCCAGCAGACCTAATACAGGTATTGAAGCTTTCTTT. It codes for CASRPNTGIEAFF.

The chain has TRBV27 and TRBJ1-1; TRBD1 matches at 7 bases. Trimming removed 6 bases from V and 4 bases from J; junction bases left unmatched: 8. Per the germline V gene, CDR1 is MNHEY and CDR2 is SMNVEV (reference sequence). CDR3 length equals 14 residues. DNA for the CDR3: TGTGCCAGCAGAAGGGGAGACAGGGTCACTGAAGCTTTCTTT. It specifies CASRRGDRVTEAFF.

V gene TRBV7-8 combines with J gene TRBJ1-2, with D unresolved. CDR3 size: 10 residues. Germline CDR1 reads SGHVS; CDR2 reads FQNEAQ. V was cut by 5 bases and J by 4 bases, with 2 bases left in between. This chain's CDR3 is CASSLYGYTF. CDR3 bases: TGTGCCAGCAGCCTCTATGGCTACACCTTC.

There are a few counts of this clone. The V gene is TRBV27, the J gene TRBJ2-3; D is undetermined. V was clipped by 0 bases and J by 2 bases, with 6 bases between them. CDR1 and CDR2 (germline): MNHEY, SMNVEV (reference sequence). The CDR3 extends over 14 amino acids. The CDR3 sequence: CASSLSFSTDTQYF. DNA of the CDR3: TGTGCCAGCAGTTTATCTTTCTCCACAGATACGCAGTATTTT.

This clone has more than one count but fewer than ten. The J gene is TRBJ2-7, the V gene TRBV6-6; tentatively, D is TRBD1 (5 bases). CDR1 and CDR2 from the germline V gene are MNHNY and SVGAGI (reference sequence). The CDR3 spans 14 residues. V was trimmed by 2 bases and J by 2 bases, leaving 10 bases between them. This chain's CDR3 is CASSYQGSTYEQYF. The CDR3, as DNA: TGTGCCAGCAGTTACCAGGGCTCTACCTACGAGCAGTACTTC.

This chain connects TRBV11-2 to TRBJ2-7, with no clear D. The germline V and J ends were trimmed by 2 bases and 4 bases, with 15 bases remaining between them. The germline gives CDR1 SGHAT, CDR2 FQNNGV. There are 15 residues in the CDR3. In DNA, the CDR3 is TGTGCCAGCAGCTTAAAAGTAGAAGTTACGTACGAGCAGTACTTC. It yields the protein CASSLKVEVTYEQYF.

The V and J genes are TRBV18 and TRBJ1-1, with no clear D. V was trimmed by 2 bases and J by 1 base, leaving 8 bases between them. CDR1 and CDR2 from the germline V gene are KGHSH and LQKENI. The CDR3 contains 14 residues. CDR3: CASSPWQSNTEAFF. Written as DNA, the CDR3 is TGTGCCAGCTCACCATGGCAGTCGAACACTGAAGCTTTCTTT.

The J gene is TRBJ2-3, the V gene TRBV27; D possibly corresponds to TRBD2 (5 bases). Per germline, CDR1 MNHEY and CDR2 SMNVEV (reference sequence). The CDR3 consists of 11 residues. Between the trimmed V and J ends, which lost 3 bases and 8 bases, there was a span of 6 bases. The CDR3 nucleotides read TGTGCCAGCAGTTTGGGGAGTACGCAGTATTTT. Protein: CASSLGSTQYF.

The chain links TRBV7-2 to TRBJ2-5, with D possibly matching TRBD2 (5 bases). V was trimmed by 8 bases and J by 2 bases, leaving 18 bases between them. CDR1 and CDR2 (germline): SGHTA, FQGNSA. The CDR3 loop spans 15 amino acids. CDR3 sequence (DNA): TGTGCCAGCGGGAGATCGGGGATGGGTCAAGAGACCCAGTACTTC. It codes for CASGRSGMGQETQYF.

This clone has a handful of counts. V is TRBV27 and J is TRBJ1-5; D unresolved. Trimming stripped 8 bases from V and 5 bases from J, with 19 bases between. Germline CDR1 and CDR2: MNHEY and SMNVEV (reference sequence). This CDR3 is built from 15 residues. CDR3 protein: CASVSPGADYQPQHF. The CDR3 DNA reads TGTGCCAGCGTCTCGCCTGGAGCGGATTATCAGCCCCAGCATTTT.

The V gene is TRBV7-2, the J gene TRBJ2-5; 9 bases match TRBD2. CDR3 length equals 16 residues. The V gene's germline CDR1 is SGHTA and CDR2 FQGNSA. With V trimmed by 1 base and J by 8 bases, 11 bases remained unmatched. For the CDR3, the DNA is TGTGCCAGCAGCTTAGACCCTAGCGGGGCACTACAAACCCAGTACTTC. It yields the protein CASSLDPSGALQTQYF.